This is a list of T cell receptor beta chains from one sample in a study of cytomegalovirus exposure and HLA in healthy donors. Assay used: immunoSEQ multiplex PCR; TCRdb lists only in-frame clones, some missing. The data hold hundreds of thousands of clones, with 70% to 80% observed a single time. Sequenced input: PBMCs. The receptor set was obtained from an older woman in good health and CMV-seropositive. CDR3s include the opening cysteine and the closing phenylalanine or tryptophan. Fields, in order: J gene, D gene, V gene, clone size, CDR3 protein, CDR3 DNA. A D gene is named only where the DNA matches it firmly. Size tells how often a clone was seen (once, few, many) or the class of an expanded clone, and some rows leave it out.

TRBJ2-1 TRBD2 TRBV6-1 - CASSSGLAGSDEQFF TGTGCCAGCAGTTCGGGACTAGCGGGAAGCGATGAGCAGTTCTTC
TRBJ1-5 - TRBV18 - CASSPRSGGGGQPQHF TGTGCCAGCTCACCACGTTCGGGGGGCGGGGGTCAGCCCCAGCATTTT
TRBJ1-1 TRBD1 TRBV7-9 few CASTQTGVTEAFF TGTGCCAGCACTCAGACAGGGGTTACTGAAGCTTTCTTT
TRBJ2-2 TRBD2 TRBV5-1 few CASSSTSSTNTGELFF TGCGCCAGCAGCTCGACTAGCAGTACGAACACCGGGGAGCTGTTTTTT
TRBJ2-3 TRBD2 TRBV30 few CALTSGTDTQYF TGTGCCTTGACTAGCGGCACAGATACGCAGTATTTT
TRBJ2-1 TRBD1 TRBV10-3 - CAISEGRGRGEQFF TGTGCCATCAGTGAGGGCAGGGGGCGTGGGGAGCAGTTCTTC
TRBJ1-1 - TRBV12-5 once CASGLEGYTEAFF TGTGCTAGTGGTTTGGAGGGGTATACTGAAGCTTTCTTT
TRBJ1-1 - TRBV5-1 - CASSSQGMNTEAFF TGCGCCAGCAGCTCGCAGGGGATGAACACTGAAGCTTTCTTT
TRBJ2-1 TRBD1 TRBV9 - CASSSRGFYYNEQFF TGTGCCAGCAGCTCCAGGGGGTTCTACTACAATGAGCAGTTCTTC
TRBJ2-2 TRBD2 TRBV7-9 - CASSRIAGSGGELFF TGTGCCAGCAGCCGAATAGCGGGAAGCGGCGGGGAGCTGTTTTTT
TRBJ1-1 - TRBV6-6 few CASSNGGGSWNTEAFF TGTGCCAGCAGTAACGGGGGGGGCTCTTGGAACACTGAAGCTTTCTTT
TRBJ1-2 TRBD1 TRBV10-3 - CAISGQGSGYTF TGTGCCATCAGTGGACAGGGGAGCGGCTACACCTTC
TRBJ1-3 TRBD1 TRBV10-2 once CASSEQGGSGNTIYF TGCGCCAGCAGTGAGCAGGGGGGCTCTGGAAACACCATATATTTT
TRBJ1-5 - TRBV10-1 - CAPPPPEGSQPQHF TGCGCCCCTCCTCCGCCGGAGGGCAGTCAGCCCCAGCATTTT
TRBJ1-2 TRBD1 TRBV29-1 once CSVARGDRGGAGYTF TGCAGCGTTGCTCGGGGAGACAGGGGGGGAGCTGGCTACACCTTC
TRBJ2-4 - TRBV29-1 - CSVLYLGKNIQYF TGCAGCGTACTCTACCTCGGCAAAAACATTCAGTACTTC
TRBJ1-4 - TRBV28 - CASRLLGREDEKLFF TGTGCCAGCAGACTCCTAGGCAGGGAGGATGAAAAACTGTTTTTT
TRBJ2-1 - TRBV7-8 - CASRLTGTSYNEQFF TGTGCCAGCAGGTTAACCGGGACATCATACAATGAGCAGTTCTTC
TRBJ2-1 TRBD2 TRBV11-2 - CASSLQLAAGGSNEQFF TGTGCCAGCAGCTTACAGTTAGCCGCGGGCGGGAGTAATGAGCAGTTCTTC
TRBJ1-5 TRBD1 TRBV19 - CASSLTGVSNQPQHF TGTGCCAGTAGTCTGACAGGGGTGAGCAATCAGCCCCAGCATTTT
TRBJ1-4 - TRBV19 - CASSPPGGLGEKLFF TGTGCCAGTAGTCCCCCCGGCGGACTCGGTGAAAAACTGTTTTTT
TRBJ2-3 TRBD2 TRBV5-4 - CASSFRPGTSGTDTQYF TGTGCCAGCAGCTTTCGACCCGGGACTAGCGGGACAGATACGCAGTATTTT
TRBJ2-1 - TRBV19 - CASSAWQGGYNEQFF TGTGCCAGTAGTGCATGGCAGGGGGGCTACAATGAGCAGTTCTTC
TRBJ1-2 TRBD1 TRBV18 - CASSPDRQGASYGYTF TGTGCCAGCTCACCGGATAGGCAGGGGGCATCCTATGGCTACACCTTC
TRBJ1-1 - TRBV7-9 - CASSFLQGSEAFF TGTGCCAGCAGCTTTTTACAGGGTTCTGAAGCTTTCTTT
TRBJ1-5 - TRBV7-2 - CASSFLLDQPQHF TGTGCCAGCAGCTTTCTCCTAGATCAGCCCCAGCATTTT